This T cell receptor (beta chain) is from a study of T cells in Graves' hyperthyroidism and ophthalmopathy. Study-wide results and limits: In validation, the model predicted ophthalmopathy. These predictions came a median roughly seven months before onset.

Trimming took 7 bases from V and 0 from J, leaving 16 bases between them. CDR1 SGHTS and CDR2 YDEGEE come from the germline V gene. This CDR3 is 15 amino acids long. Patients were aged 18 to 65, had disease duration under 2 months, and had newly diagnosed hyperthyroidism. It was RNA transcripts that yielded the amplified TCR beta CDR3 regions. The TCR CDR3 first-round RT-PCR relied on the HTBI primer set. One entry per CDR3 protein results from TCRdb running MiXCR on the multiplex PCR reads. The sample has some 460,000 distinct CDR3 sequences; around 14% are singletons. This clonotype came up a few times. Its matching antigen is unknown.

The TCR sequence derives from a young woman with Graves' hyperthyroidism. The gene calls are TRBV5-8 and TRBJ2-5; possible D gene TRBD1, 6 bases. Sequencing input: blood. The CDR3 loop is CASLRDTEYQETQYF. In nucleotides, the CDR3 is TGTGCCAGCCTCAGGGACACGGAGTACCAAGAGACCCAGTACTTC.